This record looks at one TCR beta chain sequence and its context. PCR amplification relied on 60 Vbeta primers (plus 13 Jbeta primers). Repertoires were generated with immunoSEQ multiplex PCR, while TCRdb's copy carries only in-frame clones and drops some. This table holds about 120,000 clones, more than 75% found once. The sample belongs to a study of cytomegalovirus exposure and HLA in healthy donors. The CDR3 length is 17 residues. Germline CDR1 reads MRHNA; CDR2 reads SNTAGT. The V gene end was trimmed by 6 bases and the J gene end by 2 bases; junction bases not matched to a gene: 9. The source is a man in his forties in good health and CMV-seronegative. Sequencing was performed on PBMCs. The rearrangement joins TRBV6-4 to TRBJ2-3, with TRBD2 identical over 12 bases. The CDR3 here is CASRPTSGGRFTDTQYF. CDR3 bases: TGTGCCAGCAGGCCCACTAGCGGGGGGCGATTCACAGATACGCAGTATTTT.